This T cell receptor (beta chain) was sequenced in a study of T cells in Graves' hyperthyroidism and ophthalmopathy. It was RNA transcripts that yielded the amplified TCR beta CDR3 regions. HTBI primers were the set used in a first-round RT-PCR of the TCR CDR3. TCRdb fed the multiplex PCR reads into MiXCR, producing one record per CDR3 protein. The repertoire holds approximately 740,000 distinct CDR3 sequences, 12% to 15% seen once, with roughly 10% in the top ten. This clonotype was counted many times. Its specificity is unknown. This CDR3 is built from 15 residues. CDR1 is KGHSH, CDR2 LQKENI, per germline. J gave up 4 bases and V 4 bases, and 6 bases lay outside the gene matches. Disease duration under 2 months; hyperthyroidism patients were aged 18 to 65. Points from the study as a whole: Within blood appeared most thyroid clonotypes that had expanded above 0.001. A model built on 13 V-J features separated ophthalmopathy from stable hyperthyroidism.

This clonotype was obtained from a woman between 18 and 30 years old with Graves' hyperthyroidism. V gene TRBV18 combines with J gene TRBJ2-3; 9 nucleotides agree with TRBD1. The specimen sequenced was blood. The chain's CDR3 is CASSRLRDRADTQYF. CDR3 nucleotide sequence: TGTGCCAGCTCACGCCTGCGGGACAGGGCAGATACGCAGTATTTT. The full variable domain, its missing parts supplied by reference TRBV18 and TRBJ2-3, is NAGVMQNPRHLVRRRGQEARLRCSPMKGHSHVYWYRQLPEEGLKFMVYLQKENIIDESGMPKERFSAEFPKEGPSILRIQQVVRGDSAAYFCASSRLRDRADTQYFGPGTRLTVL.